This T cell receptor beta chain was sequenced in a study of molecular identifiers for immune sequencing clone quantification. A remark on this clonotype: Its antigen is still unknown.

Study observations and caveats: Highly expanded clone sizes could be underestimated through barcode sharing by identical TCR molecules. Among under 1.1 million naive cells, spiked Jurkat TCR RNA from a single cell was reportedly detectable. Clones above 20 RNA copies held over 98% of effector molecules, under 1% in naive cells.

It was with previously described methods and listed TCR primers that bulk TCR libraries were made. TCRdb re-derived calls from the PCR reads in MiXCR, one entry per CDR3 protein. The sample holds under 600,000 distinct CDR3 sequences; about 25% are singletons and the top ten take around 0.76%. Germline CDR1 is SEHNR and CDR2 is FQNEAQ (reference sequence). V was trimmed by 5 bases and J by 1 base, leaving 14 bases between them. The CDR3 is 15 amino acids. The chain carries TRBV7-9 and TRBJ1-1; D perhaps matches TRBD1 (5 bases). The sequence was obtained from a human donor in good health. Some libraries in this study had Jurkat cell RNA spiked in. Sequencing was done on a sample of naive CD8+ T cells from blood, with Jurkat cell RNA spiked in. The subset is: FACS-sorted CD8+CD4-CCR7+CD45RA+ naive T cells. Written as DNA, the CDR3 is TGTGCCAGCAGCCTGGGGTGGGGGGAGAACACTGAAGCTTTCTTT. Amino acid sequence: CASSLGWGENTEAFF.